These 21 T cell receptor beta chains originate from one sample sequenced in a study of beta chain features in type 1 diabetes. Study-wide points: In all four CD4+ subsets, TCRB CDR3 length was significantly, moderately reduced in type 1 diabetes.

Antigens of these TCRs are unknown. Sequencing targeted expressed TCRB transcripts, as all isolated RNA had been reverse transcribed. The protocol was immunoSEQ multiplex PCR, while the TCRdb copy is restricted to in-frame clones and leaves out a portion. In the table there are roughly 140,000 clones, approximately 10% of which are singletons. The sequenced sample consisted of central memory CD4+ T cells from blood. The receptors stem from a man under 40 with type 1 diabetes.

V gene TRBV18 combines with J gene TRBJ2-7; tentative D call: TRBD2 (6 bases). Germline CDR1 KGHSH, CDR2 LQKENI. V shed 4 bases and J shed 6 bases, with 10 bases lying between them. CDR3 length: 12 amino acids. The CDR3 here is CASSLGDSEQYF. The CDR3 DNA reads TGTGCCAGCTCACTGGGGGACTCCGAGCAGTACTTC.

This clone was seen only a few times. This chain uses TRBV11-2 with TRBJ2-7, with D possibly being TRBD1 (5 bases). Trimming pared 4 bases from V and 1 base from J, leaving 17 bases between. The CDR3 extends over 16 amino acids. The germline V gene encodes CDR1 SGHAT and CDR2 FQNNGV. CDR3 bases: TGTGCCAGCAGCTCCCTAAGAGGAAGGGGATCCTACGAGCAGTACTTC. Protein: CASSSLRGRGSYEQYF.

A note on this clone: Other DNA sequences within the sample encode an identical CDR3. This chain joins TRBV25-1 and TRBJ1-1; D is undetermined. Trimming took 6 bases from V and 1 from J, leaving 3 bases between them. Looked up from germline, CDR1 is MGHDK and CDR2 is SYGVNS. There are 11 residues in the CDR3. CDR3 in amino acids: CASSRNTEAFF. CDR3 nucleotides: TGTGCCAGCAGCAGGAACACTGAAGCTTTCTTT.

The chain employs TRBV30 and TRBJ2-3; 14 bases agree with TRBD2. The CDR3 is 16 amino acids. Looked up from germline, CDR1 is GTSNPN and CDR2 is SVGIG (reference sequence). V trimming: 4 bases; J trimming: 5 bases; junction bases outside the gene matches: 8. The CDR3 loop reads CAWNKGLAGVGDTQYF. The CDR3 nucleotides are TGTGCCTGGAATAAGGGACTAGCGGGAGTGGGAGATACGCAGTATTTT.

This clone appeared a few times. The rearrangement uses TRBV7-9 and TRBJ2-1, with 11 bases aligning to TRBD2. The V gene's germline CDR1 is SEHNR and CDR2 FQNEAQ (reference sequence). The CDR3 has 16 amino acids. The V segment lost 1 base and the J segment 9 bases; nucleotides outside the gene matches: 8. The CDR3 sequence: CASSLVAGGPGSEQFF. DNA of the CDR3: TGTGCCAGCAGCTTAGTAGCGGGAGGGCCGGGAAGTGAGCAGTTCTTC.

This clone came up a few times. The genes are TRBV9 and TRBJ2-1, with 10 bases lining up with TRBD1. V shed 3 bases, J shed 6 bases, and the junction held 6 bases outside the gene matches. The CDR3 contains 15 residues. Germline CDR1 SGDLS, CDR2 YYNGEE. This CDR3 is CASSGGQGLSNEQFF. The DNA for the CDR3 is TGTGCCAGCAGCGGGGGACAGGGGCTGAGCAATGAGCAGTTCTTC. Based on the CDR3 plus reference TRBV9 and TRBJ2-1, the full variable domain is DSGVTQTPKHLITATGQRVTLRCSPRSGDLSVYWYQQSLDQGLQFLIQYYNGEERAKGNILERFSAQQFPDLHSELNLSSLELGDSALYFCASSGGQGLSNEQFFGPGTRLTVL.

The chain carries TRBV9 and TRBJ2-2; 13 bases match TRBD2. Germline values: CDR1 SGDLS, CDR2 YYNGEE. The J segment lost 6 bases and the V segment lost 2 bases, leaving 13 bases of the junction unmatched. The CDR3 contains 19 residues. Here the CDR3 DNA reads TGTGCCAGCAGCGTTTTTGGATCCCGGGGACTAGCGGGATCCGGGGAGCTGTTTTTT. It translates to CASSVFGSRGLAGSGELFF. Full variable domain (missing parts from reference TRBV9 and TRBJ2-2): DSGVTQTPKHLITATGQRVTLRCSPRSGDLSVYWYQQSLDQGLQFLIQYYNGEERAKGNILERFSAQQFPDLHSELNLSSLELGDSALYFCASSVFGSRGLAGSGELFFGEGSRLTVL.

The chain carries TRBV20-1 and TRBJ2-1; D is unclear. Germline V CDR1 and CDR2: DFQATT, SNEGSKA (reference sequence). The V end was cut by 4 bases, the J end by 9 bases, with 10 bases between. This CDR3 has 11 amino acids. The CDR3 protein is CSAIGKREQFF. DNA for the CDR3: TGCAGTGCTATTGGAAAGCGTGAGCAGTTCTTC.

This clone was seen more than once but under ten times. This chain uses TRBV7-2 with TRBJ2-7; tentatively, D is TRBD1 (5 bases). V was pared by 3 bases and J by 6 bases, with 9 bases between. Germline V gene lookup returns CDR1 SGHTA and CDR2 FQGNSA. The CDR3 length is 12 residues. The DNA of the CDR3 is TGTGCCAGCAGCTTTTGGGGCGGCGAGCAGTACTTC. It specifies CASSFWGGEQYF.

In this sample, this clone turned up a few times. V usage is TRBV30 and J usage is TRBJ2-5, with D possibly TRBD2 on 5 matching bases. The CDR3 has 13 residues. Trimming removed 7 bases from V and 0 bases from J, with 12 bases in between. Germline-derived CDR1 and CDR2 are GTSNPN and SVGIG (reference sequence). The CDR3 loop reads CASAGRNQETQYF. The CDR3 region has the DNA TGTGCCTCCGCGGGTCGAAACCAAGAGACCCAGTACTTC.

The chain joins TRBV13 to TRBJ2-7; TRBD1 might be the D (5 bases). Germline V gives CDR1 PRHDT, CDR2 FYEKMQ (reference sequence). Trimming shortened V by 1 base and J by 7 bases, and 11 bases separated the two germline ends. The CDR3 loop spans 13 amino acids. CDR3 bases: TGTGCCAGCAGCTTAGCCCTAAGGGGTGAGCAGTACTTC. This codes for CASSLALRGEQYF.

V is TRBV9 and J is TRBJ2-2; 7 bases align to TRBD2. V lost 2 bases and J lost 5; bases outside the gene matches: 9. This CDR3 has 16 residues. Per germline, CDR1 SGDLS and CDR2 YYNGEE. The CDR3 protein is CASSVGGTMLTGELFF. The CDR3 bases are TGTGCCAGCAGCGTGGGGGGGACGATGCTAACCGGGGAGCTGTTTTTT.

The chain employs TRBV7-9 and TRBJ2-1; 7 bases are shared with TRBD2. Germline V lookup: CDR1 SEHNR, CDR2 FQNEAQ (reference sequence). The CDR3 consists of 17 residues. Trimming cost V 4 bases and J 4 bases; bases outside gene matches: 13. DNA for the CDR3: TGTGCCAGCAGCTCTCCGGGACTAACTCTCGAATACAATGAGCAGTTCTTC. Its protein is CASSSPGLTLEYNEQFF.

This rearrangement joins TRBV7-8 to TRBJ2-2; 12 nucleotides agree with TRBD2. The germline gives CDR1 SGHVS, CDR2 FQNEAQ. CDR3 length: 17 amino acids. V dropped 5 bases and J dropped 6; count of bases not matched to a gene: 10. The CDR3 sequence: CASSPRTSGTVAGELFF. CDR3 bases: TGTGCCAGCAGCCCACGGACTAGCGGGACGGTCGCCGGGGAGCTGTTTTTT.

This clone was picked up a small number of times. This chain uses TRBV18 with TRBJ2-7; D is ambiguous. The germline CDR1 and CDR2 sequences are KGHSH and LQKENI. The CDR3 covers 13 residues. The V and J ends lost 3 bases and 3 bases respectively, with 9 bases between them. CDR3 sequence reads: CASSPDWLYEQYF. CDR3 nucleotide sequence: TGTGCCAGCTCACCCGACTGGCTCTACGAGCAGTACTTC.

V usage is TRBV7-8 and J usage is TRBJ2-2, with 7 positions matching TRBD2. Germline CDR1 SGHVS, CDR2 FQNEAQ. V gave up 6 bases and J gave up 5 bases; unmatched junction bases: 9. This CDR3 comprises 15 residues. The CDR3 region has the DNA TGTGCCAGCAGGCCCGGGCTAGCGGCTACCGGGGAGCTGTTTTTT. Residues: CASRPGLAATGELFF.

The genes are TRBV11-2 and TRBJ2-5; possibly TRBD1 for D (5 bases). V was trimmed by 3 bases and J by 3 bases, leaving 8 bases between them. The CDR3 runs 13 residues. From germline, CDR1 is SGHAT and CDR2 FQNNGV. The CDR3 nucleotides read TGTGCCAGCAGCTTGATAGGGGAAGAGACCCAGTACTTC. This translates into CASSLIGEETQYF.

At least ten counts were recorded for this clone. The chain uses TRBV7-2 and TRBJ2-5, with D possibly matching TRBD2 (6 bases). The V end was cut by 4 bases, the J end by 5 bases, with 11 bases between. Germline V gives CDR1 SGHTA, CDR2 FQGNSA. This CDR3 comprises 13 residues. The CDR3 DNA follows: TGTGCCAGCAGCTCCACTAGCCGGGAGACCCAGTACTTC. As protein: CASSSTSRETQYF.

The chain joins TRBV6-1 to TRBJ2-3; no definite D call. V was pared by 6 bases and J by 1 base, with 14 bases between. The germline V gene has CDR1 MNHNS and CDR2 SASEGT. This CDR3 has 15 amino acids. The CDR3 sequence: CASSRDKVGTDTQYF. The DNA for the CDR3 is TGTGCCAGCAGCAGAGACAAGGTGGGCACAGATACGCAGTATTTT.

The chain recombines TRBV7-9 with TRBJ2-3, with 7 positions matching TRBD2. Per germline, CDR1 SEHNR and CDR2 FQNEAQ (reference sequence). V lost 2 bases to trimming and J lost 2 bases; unmatched junction nucleotides: 10. The CDR3 has 17 amino acids. Written as DNA, the CDR3 is TGTGCCAGCAGCTTATTTGACGGCGGGAGCTTCACAGATACGCAGTATTTT. Translation: CASSLFDGGSFTDTQYF.

The table lists this clone with a few counts. The V call is TRBV5-1, the J call TRBJ1-5; 8 bases fit TRBD1. There are 13 residues in the CDR3. J gave up 7 bases and V 4 bases, and 4 bases lay outside the gene matches. CDR1 is SGHRS, CDR2 YFSETQ, per germline. CDR3: CASSLTGVQPQHF. The CDR3 DNA reads as TGCGCCAGCAGCCTGACAGGGGTCCAGCCCCAGCATTTT.